This TCR beta chain was identified during a study of shared clonotypes between healthy human individuals (dated by TCRdb to 2020 to 2022). Some background on the complete study: The cohort included three men and a couple of women between 18 and 49 years of age. Each donor's leukapheresis produced roughly between about 0.9 and 9.5 billion PBMCs. To estimate repertoire size and how much clonotypes are shared between individuals, the study performed deep sequencing of blood TCR repertoires from about 5 healthy adults. Per donor, three plates each were used for CD4 naive and CD4 memory, two for CD8 naive, and one for CD8 memory. To increase sequencing depth and limit assay-specific biases, different laboratories used diverse techniques to prepare libraries and sequence TCR repertoires.

CDR1 and CDR2 (MNHEY, SVGAGI) derive from the germline V gene. Its CDR3 holds 12 amino acids, cysteine through phenylalanine. Solely the CDR3 DNA is kept, with 36 bases framed from the first base. V is clipped by 0 bases and J by 8 bases, and the sequence between their germline boundaries is 7 bases long. TCR CDR3 regions were amplified from genomic DNA by multiplex PCR using the deep immunoSEQ assay. For each cell subset, the extracted genomic DNA was distributed evenly across all wells of several immunoSEQ 96-well plates, and each plate served as one replicate. For sorted subsets, about 210 ng of genomic DNA, equivalent to roughly 30,000 T cell genomes, went into each replicate PCR. Purified libraries were quantified with a Qubit 3.0 fluorometer, sized on a Bioanalyzer 2100, and re-quantified with the KAPA Library Quantification kit. Every immunoSEQ 96-well plate was sequenced on a separate single-read 150-cycle Illumina NextSeq 550 flow cell. The authors processed their data as follows. The immunoSEQ output contained only junctional sequences without quality scores, so filtering could not match that applied to full-length reads. To assign V/J genes and CDR3, sequences were annotated using PyIR, a Python wrapper for IgBLAST v1.9, with IMGT germline references. Reads were filtered out if the reads had weak V/J assignments (E-value above 1e-6), no CDR3, stop codons, out-of-frame junctions, or ambiguous translated residues. V3J clonotypes were defined as sequences sharing the same inferred V gene, J gene, and CDR3 amino acid sequence. To compute the percentage overlap between repertoires, the number of shared unique clonotypes was divided by the size of the smaller repertoire. Richness of each repertoire was evaluated using RTK rarefaction, the Chao1 estimator, and Recon v2.1 estimates of unobserved clonotypes. Generation probabilities for all TCRbeta clonotypes obtained by the gDNA method from a handful of donors were computed using OLGA. The table comes from immuneACCESS by way of TCRdb, which keeps in-frame sequences with V and J called. Part of the clones is missing from these tables; in studies checked, under half for an unresolved V gene and the rest for unknown reasons. D and trimming were read from the DNA, whereas the V and J calls and clone size are those reported in that table. The sample yields roughly 2 million clones; over 85% were counted once. Together, the top ten hold more than 0.1% of the sample.

About this clone: Its binding antigen is unknown. Per-nucleotide qualities are absent, and no much larger clonotype sits a single base away. The same CDR3 also results from other DNA sequences found in this sample.

Healthy HIV-negative adults with no recently reported acute infections or vaccinations were included as donors. All donors were Caucasian adults living in Nashville, Tennessee, USA. CD4+ T cells were enriched through magnetic negative selection, after which naive cells were positively selected on CD45RA and the remaining negative fraction served as the memory subset. Blood was obtained by leukapheresis, after which PBMCs were separated by Ficoll-Histopaque density gradient centrifugation and cryopreserved in liquid nitrogen vapor phase. Analytical flow cytometry was used to check the purity and quantity of each magnetically sorted T cell population. Genomic DNA was isolated from every sorted fraction and measured by UV absorbance on a Nanodrop 2000c. On the study overall, not on this receptor specifically: Sharing across several donors was observed for approximately 5% of naive CD4, about 4% of naive CD8, 2% to 2.5% of memory CD4, and less than 0.45% of memory CD8 clonotypes. Pairwise subsampling indicated that sequencing depth was expected to affect the degree of clonotype sharing among donors. Naive subsets generally had larger estimated clonotype richness than memory subsets. Clonotypes shared by all four sorted-subset donors showed higher generation probabilities than non-shared clonotypes. Sampling was restricted to blood, and TCR repertoires in tissue are likely to differ from TCR repertoires in blood. The genetic and exposure-history diversity represented was limited by the small number of donors. Rarefaction of sorted-subset datasets indicated incomplete sequencing despite the large sequencing depth.

The chain is encoded by TRBV6-5 joined to TRBJ1-2, and possibly TRBD1, on 5 matching bases. Sample: naive CD4+ T cells sorted from blood. The label giving this sample's cell subset or site can be read as: CD45RA+ positively selected. The clonotype was recovered from a man aged 18 to 29 in good health. The CDR3 amino acid sequence is: CASSYSGDGYTF. The DNA is as follows: TGTGCCAGCAGTTACTCCGGGGACGGCTACACCTTC.